Following are 3 T cell receptor beta chains from one sample sequenced in a study of T cells in Graves' hyperthyroidism and ophthalmopathy. RNA transcripts provided the source from which TCR beta CDR3 regions were amplified. Initially, a first-round RT-PCR of the TCR CDR3 employed the HTBI primer set. TCRdb processed the multiplex PCR reads anew with MiXCR; each CDR3 protein has one entry. Counted here are approximately 530,000 distinct CDR3 sequences, approximately 15% occurring once; the ten biggest clones make up more than 15%. Sequencing used blood. The receptors were sampled from a young woman with Graves' hyperthyroidism.

This chain uses TRBV3-1 with TRBJ1-5, with D unresolved. Germline loops: CDR1 LGHDT, CDR2 YNNKEL (reference sequence). This CDR3 has 14 residues. V lost 3 bases, J lost 6 bases, and 12 bases lay in between. The CDR3 sequence is CASSQVPGVQPQHF. DNA of the CDR3: TGTGCCAGCAGCCAGGTGCCTGGGGTTCAGCCCCAGCATTTT.

The sample holds a few counts of this clonotype. The chain links TRBV20-1 to TRBJ1-4; D gene unclear. The CDR3 contains 14 residues. CDR1 is DFQATT and CDR2 is SNEGSKA in the germline V gene (reference sequence). Trimming shortened V by 2 bases and J by 5 bases, and 12 bases separated the two germline ends. The CDR3 sequence is CSARSDMGNEKLFF. As DNA, the CDR3 is TGCAGTGCTAGATCCGACATGGGGAATGAAAAACTGTTTTTT.

This clonotype was detected many times. The genes are TRBV28 and TRBJ2-2; D possibly corresponds to TRBD1 (5 bases). CDR3 length: 15 residues. The germline V and J ends were trimmed by 6 bases and 2 bases, with 13 bases remaining between them. In germline, CDR1 is MDHEN, CDR2 SYDVKM. The CDR3 DNA sequence: TGTGCCAGCAGCCCGACAGTTCCTAACACCGGGGAGCTGTTTTTT. This codes for CASSPTVPNTGELFF.